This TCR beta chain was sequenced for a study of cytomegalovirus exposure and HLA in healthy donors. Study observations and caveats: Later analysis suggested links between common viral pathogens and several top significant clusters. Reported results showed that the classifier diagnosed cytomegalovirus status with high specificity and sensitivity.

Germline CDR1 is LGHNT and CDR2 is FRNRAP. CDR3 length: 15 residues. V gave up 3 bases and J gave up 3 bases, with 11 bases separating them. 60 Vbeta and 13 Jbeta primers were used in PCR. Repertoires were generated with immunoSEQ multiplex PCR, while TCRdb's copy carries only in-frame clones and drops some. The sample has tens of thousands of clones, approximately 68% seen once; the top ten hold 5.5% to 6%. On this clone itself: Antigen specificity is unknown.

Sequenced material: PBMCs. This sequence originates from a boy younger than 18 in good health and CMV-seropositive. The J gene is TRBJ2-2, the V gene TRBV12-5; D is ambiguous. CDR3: CASGFDKPYTGELFF. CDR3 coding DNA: TGTGCTAGTGGTTTTGACAAACCGTACACCGGGGAGCTGTTTTTT.